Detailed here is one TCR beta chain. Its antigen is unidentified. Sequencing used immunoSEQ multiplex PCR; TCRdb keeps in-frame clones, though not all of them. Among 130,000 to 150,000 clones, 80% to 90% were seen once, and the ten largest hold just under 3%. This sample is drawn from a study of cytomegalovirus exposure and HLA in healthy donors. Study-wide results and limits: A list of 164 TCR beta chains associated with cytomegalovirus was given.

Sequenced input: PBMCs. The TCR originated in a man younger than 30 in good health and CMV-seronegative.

The CDR3 loop reads CASSLGAGALQETQYF. The CDR3 DNA reads TGTGCCAGCAGCTTGGGGGCCGGCGCCCTCCAAGAGACCCAGTACTTC. The rearrangement uses TRBV7-6 and TRBJ2-5; tentative D call: TRBD1 (6 bases). Per the germline V gene, CDR1 is SGHVS and CDR2 is FNYEAQ. The CDR3 runs 16 residues. Deletions cut 3 bases from V and 1 base from J, with 15 bases between.